This TCR beta chain emerged from a study of molecular identifiers for immune sequencing clone quantification (dated by TCRdb to between 2018 and 2020). Looking at the study overall: For a replicate experiment, the RNA from either around 20,000 or 99,000 naive CD8 T cells was divided into five aliquots, and four of those aliquots went on to sequencing. CD8 T cells were used in a methods study to benchmark molecular-identifier clustering-based TCR repertoire sequencing (MIDCIRS) and TCR RNA copy counting. The research as a whole found: The naive libraries included spiked-in Jurkat TCR RNA (about 11 copies' worth), and this RNA is not part of the donor repertoire. Spiked-in Jurkat TCR RNA equal to a single cell's worth was reported to be detectable even within 1,100,000 naive CD8 T cells. Highly expanded clone sizes could be underestimated because identical TCR molecules may share a barcode. Modeling estimated about three recovered TCR RNA copies per cell, compared with 8.5 to 10 by digital PCR, which implies about 32% capture efficiency. When barcode sub-clustering was left out, chimeric consensus sequences inflated TCR diversity, with chimeras reaching as high as 47%. In CMV-specific effector cells, over 99% of molecules were held by clones above 20 RNA copies, whereas under 1% of molecules were held by such clones in naive cells.

Libraries of naive CD8 T cells were built from anywhere between about 17,000 and 1,000,000 sorted cells, with 10%, 30% or 50% of the purified RNA used. On a BD FACSAria II, naive CD8 T cells were FACS-sorted as CD8+CD4-CCR7+CD45RA+ and collected into RLT Plus buffer. To test detection sensitivity, Jurkat RNA equal to fewer than 13 TCR copies was added to samples of about 17,000-1,100,000 naive CD8 T cells. Enrichment of CD8 T cells was done with RosetteSep CD8+ T Cell Enrichment Cocktail plus Ficoll-Paque, and ACK red cell lysis came afterward. The library was generated by PCR. Reads for this sample came from an Illumina HiSeq 4000. Bulk TCR libraries were made following a previously described method, with the TCR primers given in Table S5. Total RNA was purified with the Qiagen AllPrep DNA/RNA kit. Before any analysis, reads coming from multiple sequencing runs of the same library were combined into one pool. The published analysis was carried out like this. Reads were retained only if their TCR constant sequence matched exactly, and those retained reads were trimmed to 150 nt and grouped according to their 12-nt molecular barcodes. Reads within each barcode group were sub-clustered using a 15% Levenshtein threshold, and quality-weighted consensus sequences were constructed for each RNA molecule. Non-functional sequences were filtered out, along with any lower-count sequence sitting one edit away from another sequence. Based on fitting two negative binomial distributions, any barcode sub-cluster with under 20% of the maximum read count was discarded. TCRdb's own reprocessing of the public reads used fastp at Q25 and MiXCR and kept productive beta chains. Every distinct CDR3 protein forms one entry, paired with its most common genes and DNA. None of the V and J calls come from the authors' own analysis; TCRdb made them. This sample comprises more than 450,000 distinct CDR3 sequences, 20% to 25% of them detected only once. In total, the top ten clones hold about 0.8% of the sample.

This clonotype was detected ten times or more. Its antigen target is currently unknown. It has no much larger one-base neighbor in the sample; base qualities were not kept. The clonotype originates from a human donor in good health. Some libraries in this study had Jurkat cell RNA spiked in. The sequenced sample consisted of naive CD8+ T cells from blood, with Jurkat cell RNA spiked in. The sample's cell subset or site, from its label and the paper: FACS-sorted CD8+CD4-CCR7+CD45RA+ naive T cells.

Read as DNA, the sequence is TGCAGCGTTGAACAAGGACTGCCGCATATTCGCTGGGACCAAGAGACCCAGTACTTC. Its amino acids are CSVEQGLPHIRWDQETQYF. Recombination connected TRBV29-1 to TRBJ2-5; a tentative D match to TRBD2 spans 5 bases. V drops 2 bases and J drops 0 bases, leaving 25 bases in between. Spanning cysteine to phenylalanine, the CDR3 consists of 19 amino acids. Only the CDR3 part of the read is kept: 57 bases, read in frame from the first base. From the germline V gene, CDR1 is SQVTM and CDR2 is ANQGSEA.